The T cell receptor beta chain described here comes from a study of blood T cell repertoires in COVID-19. Study context: Samples of COVID-19 (acute and convalescent) were obtained from the United States, Italy and Spain. T cells, B-cell-depleted T cells, or PBMCs supplied cDNA or gDNA.

Per the study methods: Amplification of reference gene primers provided the estimated nucleated cell counts. Produced via immunoSEQ multiplex PCR; TCRdb's table is partial and in-frame only. D and trimming come from the DNA, and the V and J calls and clone size come from that table. The sample holds around 95,000 clones; 85% are singletons and the top ten take about 13%. This clone has ten or more counts. The CDR3 has 17 residues. Germline V gene lookup returns CDR1 SGHVS and CDR2 FQNEAQ. The J segment lost 7 bases and the V segment lost 4 bases, leaving 17 bases of the junction unmatched. This chain links TRBV7-8 with TRBJ1-2; TRBD1 agrees at 8 bases. What was sequenced was peripheral blood. The receptor was derived from a human donor in a cohort sampled during active COVID-19. CDR3 bases: TGTGCCAGCAGCTCCCGTGTAAGCGGACAGGGAAGTTTTGGCTACACCTTC. It codes for CASSSRVSGQGSFGYTF.